This T cell receptor beta chain originates from a study of blood T cell repertoires in COVID-19. Study at large: Samples of COVID-19 (acute and convalescent) were obtained from the United States, Italy and Spain. The analysed material was cDNA or gDNA that came from T cells, B-cell-depleted T cells, or PBMCs.

Original processing notes: It was from reference gene primer amplification that nucleated cell counts were estimated. The protocol was immunoSEQ multiplex PCR, while the TCRdb copy is restricted to in-frame clones and leaves out a portion. V and J calls plus clone size are reproduced from that table; the DNA served to infer D and trimming. The sample contains 250,000 to 300,000 clones, about nine tenths of which appear only once. Germline CDR1 SGDLS, CDR2 YYNGEE. Unmatched junction bases numbered 16, after V lost 1 base and J lost 2 bases. The CDR3 totals 20 residues. Sequences were obtained from peripheral blood. The J gene is TRBJ2-5, the V gene TRBV9; 11 bases are a match to TRBD2. This sequence was found in a young woman with active or convalescent COVID-19. The CDR3 loop is CASSVNRGDNSGGAQETQYF. Here the CDR3 DNA reads TGTGCCAGCAGCGTAAACCGAGGGGACAATAGCGGGGGGGCACAAGAGACCCAGTACTTC.